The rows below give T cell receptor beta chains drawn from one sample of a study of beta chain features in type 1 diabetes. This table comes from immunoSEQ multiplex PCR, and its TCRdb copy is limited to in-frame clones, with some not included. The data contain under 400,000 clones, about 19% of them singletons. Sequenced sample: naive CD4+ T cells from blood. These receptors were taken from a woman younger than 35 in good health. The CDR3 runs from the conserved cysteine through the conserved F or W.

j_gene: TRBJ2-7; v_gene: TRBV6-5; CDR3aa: CASSPGTGRGKQYF
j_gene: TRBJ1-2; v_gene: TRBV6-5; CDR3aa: CASREGPVPYGYTF
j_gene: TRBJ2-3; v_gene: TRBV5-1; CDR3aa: CASSLGDSSTDTQYF
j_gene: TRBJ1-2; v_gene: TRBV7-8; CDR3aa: CASSLRDTLGYGYTF
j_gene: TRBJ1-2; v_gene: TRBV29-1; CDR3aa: CSVENSPNYGYTF
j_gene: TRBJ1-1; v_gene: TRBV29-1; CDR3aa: CSACQQENTEAFF
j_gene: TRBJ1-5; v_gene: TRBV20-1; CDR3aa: CSARDEQPQHF
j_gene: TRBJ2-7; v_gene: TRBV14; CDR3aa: CASSRGQFYYEQYF
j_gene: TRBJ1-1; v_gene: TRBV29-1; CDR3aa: CSGVQANTEAFF
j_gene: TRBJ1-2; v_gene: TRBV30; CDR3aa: CAWSVLRDGYTF
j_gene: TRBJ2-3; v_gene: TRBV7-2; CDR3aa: CASSLNLQVTDTQYF
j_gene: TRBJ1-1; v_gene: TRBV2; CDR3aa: CASSLGLQNTEAFF
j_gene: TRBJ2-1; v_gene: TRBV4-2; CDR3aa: CASSQAGDRGLYNEQFF
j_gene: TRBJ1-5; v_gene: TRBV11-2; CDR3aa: CASGDTGVQPQHF
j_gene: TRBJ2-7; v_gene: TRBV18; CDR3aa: CASSLTVYEQYF
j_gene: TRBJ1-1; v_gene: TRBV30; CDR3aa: CAWSVGGKAFF
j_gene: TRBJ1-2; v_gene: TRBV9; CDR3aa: CASTQTGAAVYGYTF